Below, 26 T cell receptor beta chains from the same sample are listed, as sequenced in a study of T cell repertoires in cytomegalovirus infection (dated by TCRdb to the late 2010s). The run used an Illumina HiSeq 1500. TCRdb's own reprocessing of the public reads used fastp at Q25 and MiXCR and kept productive beta chains. A single entry per CDR3 protein holds the most common genes and DNA from its merged rows. Recorded for this sample are approximately 500,000 distinct CDR3 sequences; 16% of them occurred a single time. Jointly, the top ten make up approximately 24% of the sample. Sequences were obtained from CD8+ T cells from PBMCs. These receptor sequences come from a human donor in good health (CMV status not recorded). Some clones in this sample may be carry-over from other donors' samples.

This clonotype was detected ten times or more. The rearrangement links TRBV5-1 to TRBJ1-1; tentative D call: TRBD1 (6 bases). Per the germline V gene, CDR1 is SGHRS and CDR2 is YFSETQ. Trimming took 0 bases from V and 0 from J, leaving 18 bases between them. CDR3 length equals 18 residues. CDR3 sequence (DNA): TGCGCCAGCAGCTTGGTCGCCTACTACAGGGAGGTGAACACTGAAGCTTTCTTT. Its translation: CASSLVAYYREVNTEAFF.

The gene calls are TRBV27 and TRBJ2-1, with 11 bases fitting TRBD2. CDR3 size: 14 residues. The V and J ends lost 6 bases and 7 bases, in that order; junction bases with no gene match: 5. Germline lookup yields CDR1 MNHEY and CDR2 SMNVEV (reference sequence). The DNA of the CDR3 is TGTGCCAGCAGGACTAGCGGGAATCGGAATGAGCAGTTCTTC. Translated: CASRTSGNRNEQFF.

The chain uses TRBV27 and TRBJ2-1; D uncertain. Germline CDR1 is MNHEY and CDR2 is SMNVEV (reference sequence). The V and J ends lost 5 bases and 3 bases respectively, with 8 bases between them. The CDR3 extends over 13 amino acids. This CDR3 reads CASSELLYNEQFF. The CDR3 coding sequence is TGTGCCAGCAGTGAGCTGCTCTACAATGAGCAGTTCTTC.

In this sample, this clonotype turned up many times. The chain links TRBV7-2 to TRBJ1-1; the D is unclear. The V and J ends lost 0 bases and 1 base respectively, with 6 bases between them. This CDR3 contains 14 residues. Germline V gene data show CDR1 as SGHTA and CDR2 as FQGNSA. CDR3 nucleotide sequence: TGTGCCAGCAGCTTAGCGTACCAGAACACTGAAGCTTTCTTT. It translates to CASSLAYQNTEAFF.

The table lists this clonotype with many counts. The genes are TRBV19 and TRBJ2-7; tentatively, D is TRBD2 (5 bases). The germline CDR1 and CDR2 sequences are LNHDA and SQIVND (reference sequence). V lost 6 bases to trimming and J lost 5 bases, with 11 bases between them. This CDR3 comprises 12 residues. The DNA for the CDR3 is TGTGCCAGTAGCGGGAAGGGTCACGAGCAGTACTTC. Translating gives CASSGKGHEQYF.

A few counts support this clonotype. The gene calls are TRBV12-3 or TRBV12-4 and TRBJ1-2; D unresolved. Trimming shortened V by 10 bases and J by 8 bases, and 11 bases separated the two germline ends. The CDR3 is made up of 10 amino acids. The CDR3 DNA reads TGTGCCACCCCAACTCAGGGCTACACCTTC. It codes for CATPTQGYTF.

The chain carries TRBV19 and TRBJ2-2; D is tentatively TRBD1 or TRBD2 (5 bases each). Trimming removed 4 bases at V and 3 bases at J, with 18 bases between. The CDR3 has 17 residues. Germline-derived CDR1 and CDR2 are LNHDA and SQIVND (reference sequence). CDR3 nucleotides: TGTGCCAGTAGTACCGCTGGTGGGACGGAAGACACCGGGGAGCTGTTTTTT. Residues: CASSTAGGTEDTGELFF. The full variable domain, in which reference TRBV19 and TRBJ2-2 provide the parts outside the CDR3, is DGGITQSPKYLFRKEGQNVTLSCEQNLNHDAMYWYRQDPGQGLRLIYYSQIVNDFQKGDIAEGYSVSREKKESFPLTVTSAQKNPTAFYLCASSTAGGTEDTGELFFGEGSRLTVL.

This clonotype was counted at least ten times. The chain combines TRBV7-9 with TRBJ1-5, with 8 bases that match TRBD1. CDR3 length: 18 residues. Germline CDR1 reads SEHNR; CDR2 reads FQNEAQ (reference sequence). Trimming removed 4 bases from V and 0 bases from J; junction bases left unmatched: 11. As DNA, the CDR3 is TGTGCCAGCAGCTCCTACCCAATGGACAGGGATAGCAATCAGCCCCAGCATTTT. Its translation: CASSSYPMDRDSNQPQHF.

This chain uses TRBV29-1 with TRBJ2-7, with D unresolved. V was trimmed by 1 base and J by 2 bases, leaving 9 bases between them. CDR3 length equals 13 residues. CDR1 and CDR2 (germline): SQVTM, ANQGSEA. CDR3 in amino acids: CSVEGGRAYEQYF. Written as DNA, the CDR3 is TGCAGCGTTGAAGGAGGCAGAGCCTACGAGCAGTACTTC.

The V gene is TRBV5-6, the J gene TRBJ2-3; 10 positions agree with TRBD2. Germline lookup yields CDR1 SGHDT and CDR2 YYEEEE. V was clipped by 6 bases and J by 0 bases; unmatched bases: 7. This CDR3 is 16 amino acids long. The CDR3 is CASTHLAGASTDTQYF. The CDR3 region has the DNA TGTGCCAGCACCCACCTAGCGGGGGCTAGCACAGATACGCAGTATTTT.

In its sample, this clonotype was seen many times. This chain links TRBV4-1 with TRBJ2-7; 7 nucleotides match TRBD1. Germline V gene data show CDR1 as MGHRA and CDR2 as YSYEKL. The junction had 12 bases not matched to a gene; V was cut back by 3 bases and J by 4 bases. The CDR3 totals 16 residues. CDR3 region: CASSQDALGGRYEQYF. The CDR3 bases are TGCGCCAGCAGCCAGGACGCTTTAGGGGGCAGGTACGAGCAGTACTTC.

This chain joins TRBV20-1 and TRBJ2-3; maybe TRBD2 (6 bases). This CDR3 is 13 amino acids long. CDR1 is DFQATT and CDR2 is SNEGSKA in the germline V gene (reference sequence). V dropped 3 bases and J dropped 4 bases, with 11 bases sitting between them. The CDR3 DNA reads TGCAGTGCTAGTTCGGGAGAGGCAGATACGCAGTATTTT. This encodes CSASSGEADTQYF.

The chain joins TRBV14 to TRBJ2-7; 7 bases fit TRBD1. The CDR3 sequence is 15 residues long. Trimming removed 2 bases from V and 3 bases from J; junction bases left unmatched: 7. CDR1 is SGHDN and CDR2 is FVKESK in the germline V gene. CDR3 DNA: TGTGCCAGCAGCCAACAGGGACAGCGAAACTACGAGCAGTACTTC. Protein: CASSQQGQRNYEQYF.

The rearrangement joins TRBV6-5 to TRBJ1-5; no definite D call. CDR1 and CDR2 (germline): MNHEY, SVGAGI. The V end lost 4 bases, the J end lost 5 bases, and 9 bases lay between the germline ends. CDR3 length: 13 amino acids. The CDR3 DNA reads as TGTGCCAGCAGTTTTGGACGTTATCAGCCCCAGCATTTT. Translated, it gives CASSFGRYQPQHF.

The chain is built from TRBV29-1 and TRBJ2-2; D is unclear. Germline values: CDR1 SQVTM, CDR2 ANQGSEA. Deletions cut 5 bases from V and 0 bases from J, with 7 bases between. The CDR3 runs 13 residues. The CDR3 nucleotides read TGCAGCGTTAGGTCTCCGAACACCGGGGAGCTGTTTTTT. Protein: CSVRSPNTGELFF.

This clonotype has a count of ten or more. The chain recombines TRBV7-2 with TRBJ2-1, with D perhaps given as TRBD1 or TRBD2 (5 bases each). V was trimmed by 3 bases and J by 10 bases, leaving 13 bases between them. CDR1 and CDR2 (germline): SGHTA, FQGNSA. CDR3 length: 13 amino acids. The CDR3 protein is CASSLEVGQEQFF. DNA of the CDR3: TGTGCCAGCAGCTTGGAGGTGGGGCAGGAGCAGTTCTTC.

This sequence joins TRBV5-6 and TRBJ2-5; 10 bases match TRBD2. Germline V gene data show CDR1 as SGHDT and CDR2 as YYEEEE. Trimming removed 4 bases from V and 4 bases from J; junction bases left unmatched: 10. The CDR3 consists of 16 residues. Here the CDR3 DNA reads TGTGCCAGCAGCCAAAGAGGGACTAGCGAGCGAGAGACCCAGTACTTC. This sequence encodes CASSQRGTSERETQYF.

Remarks on this clonotype: Since a much larger clone is just one base distant, this may be a read error. The chain combines TRBV7-6 with TRBJ2-2; 8 bases map to TRBD1. There are 15 residues in the CDR3. The germline CDR1 and CDR2 sequences are SGHVS and FNYEAQ. CDR3 in DNA: TGTGCCAGCAGCTCGGACAGGGCTGGCACCGGGGTGCTGTTTTTT. Protein product: CASSSDRAGTGVLFF.

The table lists this clonotype with many counts. The chain combines TRBV11-1 with TRBJ2-3; D ambiguous. V was shortened by 2 bases and J by 1 base, with 19 bases between the two germline ends. The CDR3 runs 18 residues. Germline CDR1 and CDR2: SGHAT and FQDESV (reference sequence). CDR3 bases: TGTGCCAGCAGCTTAATTCCGGAACCTAGTAAACGCACAGATACGCAGTATTTT. It yields the protein CASSLIPEPSKRTDTQYF. Filled out from reference TRBV11-1 and TRBJ2-3, the complete variable domain reads EAEVAQSPRYKITEKSQAVAFWCDPISGHATLYWYRQILGQGPELLVQFQDESVVDDSQLPKDRFSAERLKGVDSTLKIQPAELGDSAMYLCASSLIPEPSKRTDTQYFGPGTRLTVL.

This clonotype showed up many times. V and J are TRBV7-3 and TRBJ2-3; 9 bases line up with TRBD1. CDR3 length equals 15 residues. CDR1 is SGHTA and CDR2 is FQGTGA in the germline V gene. V lost 3 bases, J lost 5 bases, and 6 bases stayed unmatched. In nucleotides, the CDR3 is TGTGCCAGCAGCTTGCCGGACAGGGGTGGAGATACGCAGTATTTT. Translating it yields CASSLPDRGGDTQYF.

Regarding this clonotype: This could be a read error, since a much larger clone is one nucleotide away. CDR3 coding DNA: TGTGCCAGCAGTGAGACAGGGGCTAAGCGCGTGCAGTACTTC. This translates into CASSETGAKRVQYF. The V call is TRBV12-3 or TRBV12-4, the J call TRBJ2-7, with 8 bases matching TRBD1. This CDR3 comprises 14 residues. V shed 5 bases, J shed 9 bases, and the junction held 12 bases outside the gene matches.

At least ten counts were recorded for this clonotype. The chain links TRBV6-1 to TRBJ1-1; 10 nucleotides line up with TRBD1. This CDR3 has 15 residues. V was pared by 4 bases and J by 5 bases, with 7 bases of the junction left unmatched. Germline CDR1 and CDR2: MNHNS and SASEGT. CDR3 residues: CASSADRGLRTEAFF. The CDR3 DNA reads TGTGCCAGCAGTGCGGACAGGGGGTTGAGGACTGAAGCTTTCTTT.

The chain carries TRBV5-1 and TRBJ2-1, with a tentative D call TRBD1 (6 bases). CDR1 and CDR2 (germline): SGHRS, YFSETQ. This CDR3 contains 14 residues. Trimming pared 5 bases from V and 6 bases from J, leaving 15 bases between. Written as DNA, the CDR3 is TGCGCCAGCAGTGGACAGTTTGGAGGCAATGAGCAGTTCTTC. Protein: CASSGQFGGNEQFF.

In this sample, this clonotype turned up many times. The genes are TRBV12-3 or TRBV12-4 and TRBJ2-7; D gene unclear. This CDR3 contains 12 residues. Deletions cut 0 bases from V and 4 bases from J, with 4 bases between. The CDR3 reads CASSLALYEQYF. The CDR3 DNA is TGTGCCAGCAGTTTAGCGCTATACGAGCAGTACTTC.

This clonotype was detected many times. The rearrangement links TRBV19 to TRBJ2-3, with 11 bases matching TRBD2. Germline V lookup: CDR1 LNHDA, CDR2 SQIVND (reference sequence). After removal of 7 bases from V and 5 bases from J, the junction contained 11 bases not matched to a gene. The CDR3 has 16 amino acids. Here the CDR3 reads CASTISELAGEDTQYF. CDR3 coding DNA: TGTGCCAGTACCATTTCGGAACTAGCGGGGGAAGATACGCAGTATTTT.

This sequence joins TRBV27 and TRBJ1-1, with 10 bases fitting TRBD1. The CDR3 runs to 17 residues. With 5 bases clipped from V and 0 bases from J, the junction kept 9 bases outside the gene matches. Germline CDR1 MNHEY, CDR2 SMNVEV (reference sequence). CDR3 DNA sequence: TGTGCCAGCAGTGCTCTAAGACAGGGGGCCATGAACACTGAAGCTTTCTTT. Translation gives CASSALRQGAMNTEAFF.